The 18 T cell receptor beta chains below all came from one sample that was sequenced in a study of early stage breast cancer tumors. Measured with immunoSEQ multiplex PCR; TCRdb has only the in-frame clones, and not every one. The sample contains fewer than 15,000 clones, about four fifths of which appear only once. The source material was normal breast tissue next to the tumor. The receptors originated from a person in their twenties or thirties with breast cancer.

The count of this clone is one. The CDR3 nucleotides are TGTGCTACCCCGGGGCGGGGACAAGAGACCCAGTACTTC. Its protein is CATPGRGQETQYF. The rearrangement links TRBV7-7 to TRBJ2-5, with D maybe TRBD2 (6 bases). Germline CDR1 SSHAT, CDR2 FNYEAQ (reference sequence). The length of the CDR3 is 13 residues.

Only one count was recorded for this clone. The V call is TRBV5-1, the J call TRBJ2-1; 12 nucleotides match TRBD2. Trimming cost V 0 bases and J 4 bases; bases outside gene matches: 2. CDR3 length: 16 amino acids. The germline gives CDR1 SGHRS, CDR2 YFSETQ. The CDR3 sequence: CASSLVLAGGYNEQFF. The CDR3 DNA reads TGCGCCAGCAGCTTGGTTCTAGCGGGAGGGTACAATGAGCAGTTCTTC.

The chain couples TRBV7-9 to TRBJ2-1; 8 nucleotides line up with TRBD2. The germline V gene has CDR1 SEHNR and CDR2 FQNEAQ (reference sequence). The CDR3 contains 15 residues. The V and J ends lost 5 bases and 1 base, in that order; junction bases with no gene match: 4. CDR3 coding DNA: TGTGCCAGCAGCGCTGGGACTAGTTCCTACAATGAGCAGTTCTTC. It specifies CASSAGTSSYNEQFF.

The chain couples TRBV6-5 to TRBJ2-7, with D unresolved. Germline assignment: CDR1 MNHEY and CDR2 SVGAGI. The CDR3 covers 12 residues. V was trimmed by 6 bases and J by 3 bases, leaving 9 bases between them. The chain's CDR3 is CASSKNRYEQYF. Here the CDR3 DNA reads TGTGCCAGCAGCAAAAACCGCTACGAGCAGTACTTC.

CDR3 bases: TGTGCCAGTAGATCTCAGGGGCGGTTCGCAGGGGAGACCCAGTACTTC. Amino acids: CASRSQGRFAGETQYF. The chain links TRBV19 to TRBJ2-5; TRBD1 is a possible D gene (6 bases). From germline, CDR1 is LNHDA and CDR2 SQIVND (reference sequence). V gave up 6 bases and J gave up 5 bases, with 22 bases separating them. This CDR3 contains 16 residues.

J is TRBJ2-3 and V is TRBV19; no clear D gene. The germline V and J ends were trimmed by 8 bases and 1 base, with 10 bases remaining between them. Germline CDR1 reads LNHDA; CDR2 reads SQIVND (reference sequence). The CDR3 totals 13 residues. CDR3 sequence reads: CASSNRGTDTQYF. The CDR3 nucleotides are TGTGCCAGTTCGAACCGGGGCACAGATACGCAGTATTTT. The full variable domain, rest sourced from reference TRBV19 and TRBJ2-3, is DGGITQSPKYLFRKEGQNVTLSCEQNLNHDAMYWYRQDPGQGLRLIYYSQIVNDFQKGDIAEGYSVSREKKESFPLTVTSAQKNPTAFYLCASSNRGTDTQYFGPGTRLTVL.

In this sample, this clone turned up a few times. The chain is built from TRBV10-1 and TRBJ1-1; 8 nucleotides line up with TRBD1. Unmatched junction bases numbered 1, after V lost 1 base and J lost 0 bases. The V gene's germline CDR1 is WNHNN and CDR2 SYGVQD (reference sequence). This CDR3 is 15 amino acids long. CDR3 sequence reads: CASSELTGVNTEAFF. CDR3 DNA: TGCGCCAGCAGTGAGTTGACAGGGGTGAACACTGAAGCTTTCTTT.

The rearrangement uses TRBV29-1 and TRBJ1-1, with D hard to call. The V end lost 6 bases, the J end lost 1 base, and 15 bases lay between the germline ends. Germline CDR1 SQVTM, CDR2 ANQGSEA. This CDR3 is 14 amino acids long. As DNA, the CDR3 is TGCAGCGTCAATGAATTGGGTGAGAACACTGAAGCTTTCTTT. It translates to CSVNELGENTEAFF.

This clone was found once. This chain uses TRBV6-4 with TRBJ1-1; 7 bases map to TRBD1. V gave up 6 bases and J gave up 1 base; unmatched junction bases: 2. The CDR3 runs 13 residues. CDR1 MRHNA and CDR2 SNTAGT come from the germline V gene. The CDR3 loop is CASRRTGNTEAFF. The DNA of the CDR3 is TGTGCCAGCAGGAGGACAGGGAACACTGAAGCTTTCTTT.

The CDR3 DNA reads TGTGCCAGCTCACCCGGAACTAGGACGAATGAGCAGTTCTTC. As protein: CASSPGTRTNEQFF. This chain connects TRBV18 to TRBJ2-1; perhaps TRBD2 as D (5 bases). The germline gives CDR1 KGHSH, CDR2 LQKENI. V lost 3 bases, J lost 7 bases, and 13 bases lay in between. The CDR3 is made up of 14 amino acids.

Details on this clone: Other DNA sequences in the same sample also yield this CDR3. The chain joins TRBV7-9 to TRBJ2-2, with 8 bases identical to TRBD2. CDR1 is SEHNR and CDR2 is FQNEAQ in the germline V gene (reference sequence). V lost 4 bases to trimming and J lost 5 bases; unmatched junction nucleotides: 0. The CDR3 is made up of 13 amino acids. As DNA, the CDR3 is TGTGCCAGCAGCTCTAGCGGGACCGGGGAGCTGTTTTTT. Protein product: CASSSSGTGELFF.

The chain links TRBV5-4 to TRBJ1-1, with D hard to call. V gave up 2 bases and J gave up 7 bases, with 9 bases separating them. The CDR3 contains 12 residues. Germline CDR1 and CDR2: SGHNT and YYREEE (reference sequence). CDR3 sequence reads: CASSFDLVEAFF. The CDR3 region has the DNA TGTGCCAGCAGCTTTGACCTGGTTGAAGCTTTCTTT. Complete variable domain (other parts from reference TRBV5-4 and TRBJ1-1): ETGVTQSPTHLIKTRGQQVTLRCSSQSGHNTVSWYQQALGQGPQFIFQYYREEENGRGNFPPRFSGLQFPNYSSELNVNALELDDSALYLCASSFDLVEAFFGQGTRLTVV.

The V call is TRBV2, the J call TRBJ1-2; 12 bases map to TRBD1. In germline, CDR1 is SNHLY, CDR2 FYNNEI. J gave up 7 bases and V 4 bases, and 4 bases lay outside the gene matches. The CDR3 is 14 amino acids. CDR3 region: CASSVGTGGFGYTF. In DNA, the CDR3 is TGTGCCAGCAGTGTTGGGACAGGGGGCTTTGGCTACACCTTC.

The rearrangement links TRBV6-5 to TRBJ2-5; 7 bases line up with TRBD1. This CDR3 contains 15 residues. Germline CDR1 and CDR2: MNHEY and SVGAGI. The V segment lost 0 bases and the J segment 5 bases; nucleotides outside the gene matches: 6. The CDR3 DNA is TGTGCCAGCAGTTACTCCTGGCCGACAGGGGAGACCCAGTACTTC. Its protein product is CASSYSWPTGETQYF.

The sample holds a few counts of this clone. The CDR3, as DNA: TGTGCCAGCAGCCCCAACACCGGGGAGCTGTTTTTT. Translating gives CASSPNTGELFF. The chain is built from TRBV11-3 and TRBJ2-2; no reliable D call. The CDR3 runs to 12 residues. Trimming removed 5 bases from V and 2 bases from J, with 3 bases in between. Germline values: CDR1 SGHNT, CDR2 YENEEA.

The chain uses TRBV5-6 and TRBJ1-1, with 8 bases lining up with TRBD1. V lost 1 base, J lost 3 bases, and 2 bases stayed unmatched. The CDR3 is 14 amino acids. Germline CDR1 is SGHDT and CDR2 is YYEEEE. CDR3 amino acids: CASSLQGADTEAFF. For the CDR3, the DNA is TGTGCCAGCAGCTTGCAGGGGGCGGACACTGAAGCTTTCTTT.

V gene TRBV9 combines with J gene TRBJ2-5; 7 bases match TRBD1. V lost 3 bases, J lost 4 bases, and 9 bases stayed unmatched. Looked up from germline, CDR1 is SGDLS and CDR2 is YYNGEE. The CDR3 length is 15 residues. The CDR3, as DNA: TGTGCCAGCAGCGAGGTTAGGGGGCTGGTAGAGACCCAGTACTTC. Its translation: CASSEVRGLVETQYF.

This sequence joins TRBV7-2 and TRBJ2-1; no firm D call. Trimming shortened V by 5 bases and J by 7 bases, and 21 bases separated the two germline ends. The CDR3 runs to 16 residues. The germline gives CDR1 SGHTA, CDR2 FQGNSA. The CDR3 bases are TGTGCCAGCAGCCAGCAATCCGGCGCCCTCGATAATGAGCAGTTCTTC. It is translated as CASSQQSGALDNEQFF.